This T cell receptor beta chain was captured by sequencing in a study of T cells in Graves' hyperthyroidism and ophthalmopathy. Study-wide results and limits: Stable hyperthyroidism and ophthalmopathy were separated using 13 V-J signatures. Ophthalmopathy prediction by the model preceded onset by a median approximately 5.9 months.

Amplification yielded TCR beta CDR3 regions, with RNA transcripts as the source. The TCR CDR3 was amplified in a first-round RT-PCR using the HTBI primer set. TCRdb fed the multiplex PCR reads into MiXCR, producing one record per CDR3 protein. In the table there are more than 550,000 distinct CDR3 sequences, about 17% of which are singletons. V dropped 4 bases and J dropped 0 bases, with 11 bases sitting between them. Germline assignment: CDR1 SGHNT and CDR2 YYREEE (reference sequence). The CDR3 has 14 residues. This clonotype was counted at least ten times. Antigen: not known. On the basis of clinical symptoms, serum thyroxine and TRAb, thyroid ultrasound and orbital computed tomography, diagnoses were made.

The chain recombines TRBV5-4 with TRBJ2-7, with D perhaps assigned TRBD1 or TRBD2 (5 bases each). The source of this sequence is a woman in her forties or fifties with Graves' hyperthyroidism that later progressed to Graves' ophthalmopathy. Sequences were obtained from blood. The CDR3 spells CASSPGPISYEQYF. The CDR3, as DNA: TGTGCCAGCAGCCCGGGACCGATCTCCTACGAGCAGTACTTC. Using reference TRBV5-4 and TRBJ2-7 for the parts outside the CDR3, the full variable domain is ETGVTQSPTHLIKTRGQQVTLRCSSQSGHNTVSWYQQALGQGPQFIFQYYREEENGRGNFPPRFSGLQFPNYSSELNVNALELDDSALYLCASSPGPISYEQYFGPGTRLTVT.